Below, 6 T cell receptor beta chains from the same sample are listed, as sequenced in a study of CD8+ T cells in alopecia areata. It was cDNA, reverse transcribed from extracted RNA, that served as the sequencing template. Clones were read by immunoSEQ multiplex PCR, and TCRdb kept only the in-frame ones, dropping some. The data show approximately 200,000 clones, less than 45% seen once. Treatment described: oral pan-JAK inhibitor, 5-10 mg twice daily. The material was CD4+ T cells sorted from blood, obtained around week 37, from a patient treated with tofacitinib. These receptors came from a human donor with alopecia areata.

In this sample, this clone turned up a few times. The V call is TRBV7-9, the J call TRBJ2-2; tentative D call: TRBD1 (6 bases). V dropped 7 bases and J dropped 6 bases, with 15 bases sitting between them. The CDR3 spans 14 residues. The germline V gene has CDR1 SEHNR and CDR2 FQNEAQ (reference sequence). The CDR3 DNA reads as TGTGCCAGCACCTTCTTGTCAGGGGCCGGGGAGCTGTTTTTT. Residues: CASTFLSGAGELFF.

This chain uses TRBV30 with TRBJ2-1; D uncertain. The V end was cut by 5 bases, the J end by 7 bases, with 15 bases between. The germline gives CDR1 GTSNPN, CDR2 SVGIG (reference sequence). The CDR3 has 13 amino acids. The DNA for the CDR3 is TGTGCCTGGGCACTCGGTGCTTTTAATGAGCAGTTCTTC. This codes for CAWALGAFNEQFF.

The chain recombines TRBV4-2 with TRBJ2-1; D not certain. CDR3 length equals 14 residues. V was cut by 4 bases and J by 0 bases, with 7 bases left in between. Germline lookup yields CDR1 LGHNA and CDR2 YNFKEQ. In DNA, the CDR3 is TGTGCCAGCAGCCGTCGAAGCTCCTACAATGAGCAGTTCTTC. It is translated as CASSRRSSYNEQFF.

V and J are TRBV6-5 and TRBJ2-1, with D unclear. Trimming shortened V by 7 bases and J by 5 bases, and 12 bases separated the two germline ends. Germline-derived CDR1 and CDR2 are MNHEY and SVGAGI. The CDR3 has 13 residues. For the CDR3, the DNA is TGTGCCAGCACCAAAGGGTGGGACAATGAGCAGTTCTTC. This sequence encodes CASTKGWDNEQFF.

The chain uses TRBV2 and TRBJ1-1; a possible D gene is TRBD1 (5 bases). The CDR3 sequence is 15 residues long. CDR1 SNHLY and CDR2 FYNNEI come from the germline V gene. Trimming took 7 bases from V and 2 from J, leaving 17 bases between them. The CDR3 loop reads CASKKEVTVNTEAFF. CDR3 DNA sequence: TGTGCCAGCAAGAAGGAAGTGACAGTTAACACTGAAGCTTTCTTT.

The chain is built from TRBV5-6 and TRBJ1-1; TRBD1 is a possible D gene (5 bases). This CDR3 has 11 amino acids. Germline V gene data show CDR1 as SGHDT and CDR2 as YYEEEE. V was pared by 2 bases and J by 7 bases, with 6 bases between. This CDR3 is CASSFDSEAFF. Here the CDR3 DNA reads TGTGCCAGCAGCTTCGACAGTGAAGCTTTCTTT.